This passage covers 12 T cell receptor beta chains from one sample sequenced in a study of cytomegalovirus exposure and HLA in healthy donors listed by TCRdb under 2017. The library was prepared using the immunoSEQ multiplex PCR assay. A mixture of 60 forward primers for TCR Vbeta segments and 13 reverse primers for TCR Jbeta segments was used in the multiplex PCR. In TCRdb, the immuneACCESS table is reduced to in-frame sequences with V and J assigned. These tables do not hold every clone; where another copy was compared, an unresolved V gene accounts for under half, and the others remain unexplained. This sample has under 200,000 clones in its table, and 65% to 85% of those were observed once. Together, the top ten hold approximately 7% of the sample. The sequencing sample was made of PBMCs. Every receptor here comes from a woman in her thirties or forties in good health and CMV-seropositive.

The genes are TRBV2 and TRBJ1-1, with no clear D. Trimming removed 8 bases at V and 1 base at J, with 8 bases between. CDR3 length: 12 residues. Germline CDR1 is SNHLY and CDR2 is FYNNEI. The CDR3 reads CASEAKNTEAFF. The DNA of the CDR3 is TGTGCCAGCGAGGCTAAGAACACTGAAGCTTTCTTT.

This clone was observed a handful of times. The chain links TRBV7-3 to TRBJ2-7; 9 bases agree with TRBD2. The V gene's germline CDR1 is SGHTA and CDR2 FQGTGA. V shed 5 bases, J shed 2 bases, and the junction held 7 bases outside the gene matches. The CDR3 loop spans 15 amino acids. The chain's CDR3 is CASSPQRGDTYEQYF. The CDR3 nucleotides read TGTGCCAGCAGCCCCCAGCGGGGGGATACCTACGAGCAGTACTTC. Full variable domain (missing parts from reference TRBV7-3 and TRBJ2-7): GAGVSQTPSNKVTEKGKYVELRCDPISGHTALYWYRQSLGQGPEFLIYFQGTGAADDSGLPNDRFFAVRPEGSVSTLKIQRTERGDSAVYLCASSPQRGDTYEQYFGPGTRLTVT.

The chain has TRBV4-3 and TRBJ1-2, with 8 bases matching TRBD1. This CDR3 comprises 15 residues. The ends lost 4 bases at V and 2 bases at J; junction bases unmatched: 6. The germline gives CDR1 LGHNA, CDR2 YSLEER. The DNA for the CDR3 is TGCGCCAGCAGCCGAGGGACAGGATTAAACTATGGCTACACCTTC. Its protein is CASSRGTGLNYGYTF.

This chain links TRBV4-2 with TRBJ2-2; 12 positions match TRBD2. The CDR3 loop spans 18 amino acids. Germline V CDR1 and CDR2: LGHNA, YNFKEQ. V shed 1 base, J shed 7 bases, and the junction held 10 bases outside the gene matches. The CDR3 DNA reads TGTGCCAGCAGCCAAGTTGAACTAGCGGGGGGTAAAGTCGGGGAGCTGTTTTTT. Its protein is CASSQVELAGGKVGELFF.

The chain links TRBV2 to TRBJ1-6; D gene ambiguous. CDR1 and CDR2 from the germline V gene are SNHLY and FYNNEI. Trimming stripped 0 bases from V and 9 bases from J, with 18 bases between. CDR3 length equals 17 residues. CDR3 amino acids: CASSEAGSTVRISPLHF. CDR3 sequence (DNA): TGTGCCAGCAGTGAAGCGGGGAGTACAGTTCGGATTTCACCCCTCCACTTT.

V and J are TRBV28 and TRBJ1-2; D is unresolved. V lost 8 bases and J 3 bases, leaving 10 bases between the germline ends. CDR1 is MDHEN, CDR2 SYDVKM, per germline. The length of the CDR3 is 12 residues. The CDR3 DNA reads TGTGCCAGCGGCGGGATGCACTATGGCTACACCTTC. This gives the protein CASGGMHYGYTF.

The chain carries TRBV5-1 and TRBJ1-1; TRBD1 matches at 9 bases. Germline CDR1 and CDR2: SGHRS and YFSETQ. This CDR3 is 16 amino acids long. V lost 2 bases to trimming and J lost 5 bases; unmatched junction nucleotides: 10. CDR3 nucleotide sequence: TGCGCCAGCAGCTTCGGGGGACAGGGAAGAGGGACTGAAGCTTTCTTT. Amino acid sequence: CASSFGGQGRGTEAFF.

V usage is TRBV27 and J usage is TRBJ1-1, with TRBD1 identical over 7 bases. Germline CDR1 is MNHEY and CDR2 is SMNVEV (reference sequence). The CDR3 length is 14 residues. V was pared by 6 bases and J by 3 bases, with 7 bases of the junction left unmatched. CDR3: CASSMRGRDTEAFF. The CDR3 nucleotides read TGTGCCAGCAGCATGAGGGGGCGAGACACTGAAGCTTTCTTT.

This clone was recorded a few times. The V and J genes are TRBV30 and TRBJ2-7; TRBD1 matches at 10 bases. The CDR3 runs 15 residues. V trimming: 0 bases; J trimming: 3 bases; junction bases outside the gene matches: 5. Germline CDR1 reads GTSNPN; CDR2 reads SVGIG (reference sequence). The CDR3 region is CAWSVEGQGNYEQYF. The DNA of the CDR3 is TGTGCCTGGAGTGTAGAGGGACAGGGGAACTACGAGCAGTACTTC. Together with reference TRBV30 and TRBJ2-7, the CDR3 gives the full variable domain: SQTIHQWPATLVQPVGSPLSLECTVEGTSNPNLYWYRQAAGRGLQLLFYSVGIGQISSEVPQNLSASRPQDRQFILSSKKLLLSDSGFYLCAWSVEGQGNYEQYFGPGTRLTVT.

The CDR3 bases are TGTGCCAGTAGTCCGACTAGCGGGGGGGCTTTCCAGTTCTTC. This encodes CASSPTSGGAFQFF. V gene TRBV19 combines with J gene TRBJ2-1; 14 nucleotides agree with TRBD2. Per the germline V gene, CDR1 is LNHDA and CDR2 is SQIVND (reference sequence). V trimming: 5 bases; J trimming: 13 bases; junction bases outside the gene matches: 7. CDR3 size: 14 residues.

This clone has only one observation. The genes are TRBV10-1 and TRBJ2-7; tentatively, D is TRBD2 (6 bases). Trimming took 8 bases from V and 4 from J, leaving 18 bases between them. The CDR3 runs 14 residues. CDR1 is WNHNN, CDR2 SYGVQD, per germline (reference sequence). As DNA, the CDR3 is TGCGCCAGCCACCCCCCCGGGACTCGGTACGAGCAGTACTTC. Protein product: CASHPPGTRYEQYF.

The V gene is TRBV9, the J gene TRBJ2-3; 8 bases line up with TRBD1. This CDR3 comprises 17 residues. Per the germline V gene, CDR1 is SGDLS and CDR2 is YYNGEE. V shed 0 bases, J shed 3 bases, and the junction held 9 bases outside the gene matches. The CDR3 loop reads CASSVEGSGGLTDTQYF. DNA for the CDR3: TGTGCCAGCAGCGTAGAAGGGTCAGGGGGCTTGACAGATACGCAGTATTTT.